This T cell receptor beta chain was sequenced in a study of regulatory T cells in long-lasting Graves disease. Study in general: Antithyroid drugs had been taken under 3 months by newly diagnosed Graves' patients.

Arm-PCR with iRepertoire HTBI primers amplified the CDR3 regions for these TCR beta libraries. MiXCR was run by TCRdb on the multiplex PCR reads, yielding one entry per CDR3 protein. The repertoire holds around 500,000 distinct CDR3 sequences, 16% seen once, with around 25% in the top ten. Documented time point: newly diagnosed GD, antithyroid drugs for less than 3 months. The TCR library used RNA extracted from PBMCs. The germline V and J ends were trimmed by 1 base and 1 base, with 8 bases remaining between them. Germline CDR1 DFQATT, CDR2 SNEGSKA (reference sequence). The CDR3 runs 13 residues. Study-level results: Among the persistent patients, 2,500 to 3,500 public clonotypes were shared, more than the 966 shared among new patients.

This clonotype was seen at least ten times. What it binds is unknown. These data also formed part of another study, on T cells in Graves' hyperthyroidism and ophthalmopathy. This second study says: Clinicians diagnosed patients from clinical symptoms, serum thyroxine and TRAb, thyroid ultrasound and orbital computed tomography.

Sequenced here: peripheral blood mononuclear cells (PBMCs), sampled at new diagnosis, from a patient treated with antithyroid drugs. This clonotype was obtained from a woman between 40 and 65 years old with Graves disease. The genes are TRBV20-1 and TRBJ2-7; D gene ambiguous. The CDR3 bases are TGCAGTGCTAGAGCGAGCTGGTCCTACGAGCAGTACTTC. Its translation: CSARASWSYEQYF.